The clone carrying this TCR beta chain was detected only once. The CDR3 consists of 16 residues. The V gene end was trimmed by 3 bases and the J gene end by 7 bases; junction bases not matched to a gene: 11. Per germline, CDR1 SEHNR and CDR2 FQNEAQ (reference sequence). The PCR made use of 60 Vbeta and 13 Jbeta primers. Produced via immunoSEQ multiplex PCR; TCRdb's table is partial and in-frame only. The data show about 190,000 clones, 84% seen once. These data come from a study of cytomegalovirus exposure and HLA in healthy donors. The rearrangement links TRBV7-9 to TRBJ2-3, with 9 nucleotides matching TRBD2. The TCR comes from a woman aged 45-65 years in good health and CMV-seropositive. Sequences were obtained from PBMCs. The CDR3 region has the DNA TGTGCCAGCAGCTTGGAACCAGCGGGGGGCGTGAATACGCAGTATTTT. It yields the protein CASSLEPAGGVNTQYF.